This record concerns one T cell receptor (beta chain) sequence. Its antigen is unidentified. Authors' analysis steps: For the immunoSEQ data, sequences were junction-only without quality scores, so filtering differed. Here immunoSEQ multiplex PCR was the method, and the copy in TCRdb shows in-frame clones only, minus some. V and J calls and clone size are as listed in that table; D and trimming were resolved from the DNA. Of 1.4 million to 1.5 million clones in the sample, around 97% were seen once. The data are from a study of shared clonotypes between healthy human individuals. This CDR3 is 15 amino acids long. Germline V gives CDR1 MNHEY, CDR2 SMNVEV (reference sequence). Trimming removed 6 bases from V and 3 bases from J, with 14 bases in between. Donors were healthy HIV-negative adults without recently reported acute infections or vaccinations. Points from the study as a whole: Measured sharing among donors was expected to vary with sequencing depth.

Sequencing was performed on naive CD4+ T cells sorted from blood. Specified subset: CD45RA+ positively selected. This chain joins TRBV27 and TRBJ1-4; D not certain. The receptor's source is a man younger than 40 in good health. The chain's CDR3 is CASSRIGGPNEKLFF. The CDR3, as DNA: TGTGCCAGCAGCAGAATCGGAGGGCCTAATGAAAAACTGTTTTTT. The complete variable domain, with remaining parts taken from reference TRBV27 and TRBJ1-4, reads EAQVTQNPRYLITVTGKKLTVTCSQNMNHEYMSWYRQDPGLGLRQIYYSMNVEVTDKGDVPEGYKVSRKEKRNFPLILESPSPNQTSLYFCASSRIGGPNEKLFFGSGTQLSVL.